This T cell receptor beta chain emerged from a study of cytomegalovirus exposure and HLA in healthy donors. General observations from the study: It emerged from a later analysis that several of the most significant clusters appeared to be linked to common viral pathogens.

About this clone itself: Its antigen is unknown.

The CDR3 consists of 15 residues. Per germline, CDR1 LGHNA and CDR2 YSLEER. V gave up 3 bases and J gave up 8 bases; unmatched junction bases: 9. In the PCR, 60 Vbeta and 13 Jbeta primers were used. TCRdb keeps only in-frame clones here, not all; method: immunoSEQ multiplex PCR. The sample yields roughly 180,000 clones, roughly four fifths seen once. The V call is TRBV4-3, the J call TRBJ1-4, with 7 nucleotides matching TRBD1. The sequence was obtained from a female donor in good health and CMV-seronegative. The source material was PBMCs. The CDR3 reads CASSHTRTGGEKLFF. The CDR3 region has the DNA TGCGCCAGCAGCCACACTCGGACAGGCGGCGAAAAACTGTTTTTT.